This is a list of T cell receptor beta chains from one sample in a study of T cell responses to AZD1222 COVID-19 vaccine. This table comes from immunoSEQ multiplex PCR, and its TCRdb copy is limited to in-frame clones, with some not included. The sample has around 160,000 clones, about nine tenths seen once; the top ten hold about 3.8%. Material: peripheral blood, obtained 28 days after the second AZD1222 dose. The origin of the receptors is an adult who received the AZD1222 COVID-19 vaccine. Each CDR3 is given without its conserved first and last residue. The order of the fields is D gene, J gene, CDR3 length, V gene, CDR3 protein. The D gene is left open where the match is weak.

D gene: NA; J gene: TRBJ1-2; CDR3 length: 13; V gene: TRBV7-9; CDR3 protein: ASSLTRGKNYGYT
D gene: TRBD2; J gene: TRBJ2-3; CDR3 length: 15; V gene: TRBV7-9; CDR3 protein: ASSRSGGTSSTDTQY
D gene: NA; J gene: TRBJ2-5; CDR3 length: 13; V gene: TRBV29-1; CDR3 protein: SVESATRPQETQY
D gene: TRBD1; J gene: TRBJ1-4; CDR3 length: 13; V gene: TRBV6-4; CDR3 protein: ASSPGQGSAEKLF
D gene: TRBD1; J gene: TRBJ2-1; CDR3 length: 13; V gene: TRBV6-5; CDR3 protein: ASIPDRGLYNEQF
D gene: NA; J gene: TRBJ1-4; CDR3 length: 12; V gene: TRBV2; CDR3 protein: ASSERQGGEKLF
D gene: NA; J gene: TRBJ2-2; CDR3 length: 12; V gene: TRBV2; CDR3 protein: ASRPGRYTGELF
D gene: NA; J gene: TRBJ2-1; CDR3 length: 13; V gene: TRBV4-1; CDR3 protein: ASSQTQSSYNEQF
D gene: NA; J gene: TRBJ1-4; CDR3 length: 13; V gene: TRBV6-5; CDR3 protein: ASSYSEGNYEKLF
D gene: TRBD1; J gene: TRBJ2-1; CDR3 length: 14; V gene: TRBV4-1; CDR3 protein: ASSQPDRGSHNEQF
D gene: NA; J gene: TRBJ2-4; CDR3 length: 10; V gene: TRBV6-5; CDR3 protein: ASDQTENIQY
D gene: NA; J gene: TRBJ1-3; CDR3 length: 14; V gene: TRBV10-3; CDR3 protein: AISQGPSSSGNTIY
D gene: TRBD2; J gene: TRBJ2-5; CDR3 length: 13; V gene: TRBV10-3; CDR3 protein: AISESGGSQETQY
D gene: TRBD2; J gene: TRBJ2-7; CDR3 length: 15; V gene: TRBV30; CDR3 protein: AWSPPPRLAVTYEQY
D gene: TRBD2; J gene: TRBJ2-3; CDR3 length: 13; V gene: TRBV6-5; CDR3 protein: ASSTLAGGSDTQY
D gene: NA; J gene: TRBJ2-7; CDR3 length: 12; V gene: TRBV4-3; CDR3 protein: ASSPRVDVYEQY
D gene: NA; J gene: TRBJ2-2; CDR3 length: 14; V gene: TRBV5-4; CDR3 protein: ASSPSPSVDTGELF
D gene: NA; J gene: TRBJ2-1; CDR3 length: 13; V gene: TRBV19; CDR3 protein: ASSLSGRVYNEQF
D gene: TRBD1; J gene: TRBJ1-4; CDR3 length: 12; V gene: TRBV25-1; CDR3 protein: ASSQGQANEKLF
D gene: NA; J gene: TRBJ1-2; CDR3 length: 12; V gene: TRBV4-1; CDR3 protein: ASSLFDGNYGYT
D gene: NA; J gene: TRBJ2-2; CDR3 length: 12; V gene: TRBV6-5; CDR3 protein: ASREWAQRGELF
D gene: TRBD2; J gene: TRBJ2-1; CDR3 length: 12; V gene: TRBV4-1; CDR3 protein: ASRRGWGGDEQF
D gene: NA; J gene: TRBJ1-1; CDR3 length: 11; V gene: TRBV14; CDR3 protein: ASTPGMNTEAF
D gene: NA; J gene: TRBJ2-7; CDR3 length: 12; V gene: TRBV15; CDR3 protein: ATSRASTPYEQY
D gene: TRBD1; J gene: TRBJ1-1; CDR3 length: 12; V gene: TRBV6-5; CDR3 protein: ASSYSGDSLEAF
D gene: NA; J gene: TRBJ2-5; CDR3 length: 12; V gene: TRBV7-9; CDR3 protein: ASSYTGLGETQY
D gene: NA; J gene: TRBJ2-3; CDR3 length: 14; V gene: TRBV13; CDR3 protein: ASSEDWTGGKDTQY
D gene: NA; J gene: TRBJ2-7; CDR3 length: 14; V gene: TRBV13; CDR3 protein: ASSRPELVSGYEQY